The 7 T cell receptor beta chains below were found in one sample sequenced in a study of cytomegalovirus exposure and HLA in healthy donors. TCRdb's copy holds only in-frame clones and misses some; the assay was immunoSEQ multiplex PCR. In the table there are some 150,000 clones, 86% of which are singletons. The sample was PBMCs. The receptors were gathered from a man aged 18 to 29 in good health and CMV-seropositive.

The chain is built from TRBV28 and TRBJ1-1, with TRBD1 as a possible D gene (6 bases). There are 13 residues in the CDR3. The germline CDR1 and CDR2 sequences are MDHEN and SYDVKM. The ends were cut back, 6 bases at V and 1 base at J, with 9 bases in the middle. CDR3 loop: CASRRGGNTEAFF. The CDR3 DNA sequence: TGTGCCAGCAGGAGGGGGGGGAACACTGAAGCTTTCTTT.

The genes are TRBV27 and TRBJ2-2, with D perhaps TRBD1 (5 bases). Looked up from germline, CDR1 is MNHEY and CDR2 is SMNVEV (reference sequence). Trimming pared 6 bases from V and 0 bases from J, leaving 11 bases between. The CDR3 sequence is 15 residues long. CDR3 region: CASRGLNANTGELFF. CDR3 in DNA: TGTGCCAGCAGGGGGCTAAACGCGAACACCGGGGAGCTGTTTTTT.

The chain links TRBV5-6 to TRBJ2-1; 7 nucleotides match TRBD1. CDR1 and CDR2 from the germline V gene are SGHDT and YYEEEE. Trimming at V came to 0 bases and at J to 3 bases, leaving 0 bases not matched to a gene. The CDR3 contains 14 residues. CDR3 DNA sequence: TGTGCCAGCAGCTTGGGGGACAGCTACAATGAGCAGTTCTTC. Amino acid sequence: CASSLGDSYNEQFF.

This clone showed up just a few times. In nucleotides, the CDR3 is TGTGCCAGCAGCCAAGATCGGTGGAGGGATGGAAACACCATATATTTT. Translated, it gives CASSQDRWRDGNTIYF. The rearrangement links TRBV4-2 to TRBJ1-3; D remains ambiguous. V lost 0 bases and J lost 3, with 12 bases in between. CDR1 and CDR2 from the germline V gene are LGHNA and YNFKEQ. The CDR3 loop spans 16 amino acids.

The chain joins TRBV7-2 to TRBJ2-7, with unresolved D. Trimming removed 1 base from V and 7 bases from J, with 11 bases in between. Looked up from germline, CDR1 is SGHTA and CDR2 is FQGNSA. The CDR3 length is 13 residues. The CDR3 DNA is TGTGCCAGCAGCTTAGTCTCTGAAACTGAGCAGTACTTC. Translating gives CASSLVSETEQYF.

CDR3 nucleotide sequence: TGTGCCAGCGGTGGGGGGACAGGGGAAAATTCACCCCTCCACTTT. It specifies CASGGGTGENSPLHF. This chain links TRBV28 with TRBJ1-6; 10 bases line up with TRBD1. Germline values: CDR1 MDHEN, CDR2 SYDVKM. Trimming removed 8 bases from V and 7 bases from J; junction bases left unmatched: 8. The CDR3 totals 15 residues.

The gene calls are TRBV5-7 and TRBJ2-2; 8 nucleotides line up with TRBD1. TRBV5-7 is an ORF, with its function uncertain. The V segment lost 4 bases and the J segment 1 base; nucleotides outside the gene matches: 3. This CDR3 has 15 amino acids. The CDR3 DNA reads TGTGCCAGCAGCACCGGGACAGGGAACACCGGGGAGCTGTTTTTT. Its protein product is CASSTGTGNTGELFF.